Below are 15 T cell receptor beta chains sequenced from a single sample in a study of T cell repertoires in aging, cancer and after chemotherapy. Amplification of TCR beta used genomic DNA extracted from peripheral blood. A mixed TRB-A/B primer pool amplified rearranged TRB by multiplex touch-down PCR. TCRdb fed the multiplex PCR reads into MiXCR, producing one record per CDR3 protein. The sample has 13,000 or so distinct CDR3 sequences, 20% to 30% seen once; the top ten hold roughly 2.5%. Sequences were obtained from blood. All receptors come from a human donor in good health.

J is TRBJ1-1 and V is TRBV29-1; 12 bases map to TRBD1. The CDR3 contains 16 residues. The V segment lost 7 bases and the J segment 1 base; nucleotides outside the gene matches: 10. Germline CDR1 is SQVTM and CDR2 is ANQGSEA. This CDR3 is CSGGRDRGRGNTEAFF. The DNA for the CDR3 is TGCAGCGGCGGGCGGGACAGGGGGCGAGGGAACACTGAAGCTTTCTTT.

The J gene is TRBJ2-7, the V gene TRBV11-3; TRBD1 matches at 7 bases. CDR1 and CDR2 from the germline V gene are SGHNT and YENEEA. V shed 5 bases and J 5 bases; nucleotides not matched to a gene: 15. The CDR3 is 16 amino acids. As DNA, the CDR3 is TGTGCCAGCAGCCTCAGTTCCGGGACAGAGTACCACGAGCAGTACTTC. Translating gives CASSLSSGTEYHEQYF. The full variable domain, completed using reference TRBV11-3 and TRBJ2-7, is EAGVVQSPRYKIIEKKQPVAFWCNPISGHNTLYWYLQNLGQGPELLIRYENEEAVDDSQLPKDRFSAERLKGVDSTLKIQPAELGDSAVYLCASSLSSGTEYHEQYFGPGTRLTVT.

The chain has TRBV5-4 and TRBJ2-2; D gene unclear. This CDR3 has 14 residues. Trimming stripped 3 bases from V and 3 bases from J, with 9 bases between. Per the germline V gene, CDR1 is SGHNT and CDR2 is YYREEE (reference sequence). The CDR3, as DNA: TGTGCCAGCAGCTCCCCCCTGGACACCGGGGAGCTGTTTTTT. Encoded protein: CASSSPLDTGELFF.

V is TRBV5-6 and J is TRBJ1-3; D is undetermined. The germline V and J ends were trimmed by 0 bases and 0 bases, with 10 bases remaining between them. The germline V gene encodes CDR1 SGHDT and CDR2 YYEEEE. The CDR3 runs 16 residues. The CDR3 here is CASSLAQMSSGNTIYF. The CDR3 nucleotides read TGTGCCAGCAGCTTGGCACAGATGAGCTCTGGAAACACCATATATTTT. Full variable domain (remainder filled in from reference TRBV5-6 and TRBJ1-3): DAGVTQSPTHLIKTRGQQVTLRCSPKSGHDTVSWYQQALGQGPQFIFQYYEEEERQRGNFPDRFSGHQFPNYSSELNVNALLLGDSALYLCASSLAQMSSGNTIYFGEGSWLTVV.

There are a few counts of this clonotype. The CDR3 DNA reads as TGTGCCACCAGCAGAGATCGACAGGGTAACACTGAAGCTTTCTTT. As protein: CATSRDRQGNTEAFF. V gene TRBV15 combines with J gene TRBJ1-1; 7 bases fit TRBD1. Germline CDR1 LNHNV, CDR2 YYDKDF (reference sequence). The junction had 3 bases not matched to a gene; V was cut back by 0 bases and J by 2 bases. The CDR3 runs to 15 residues. Together with reference TRBV15 and TRBJ1-1, the CDR3 gives the full variable domain: DAMVIQNPRYQVTQFGKPVTLSCSQTLNHNVMYWYQQKSSQAPKLLFHYYDKDFNNEADTPDNFQSRRPNTSFCFLDIRSPGLGDTAMYLCATSRDRQGNTEAFFGQGTRLTVV.

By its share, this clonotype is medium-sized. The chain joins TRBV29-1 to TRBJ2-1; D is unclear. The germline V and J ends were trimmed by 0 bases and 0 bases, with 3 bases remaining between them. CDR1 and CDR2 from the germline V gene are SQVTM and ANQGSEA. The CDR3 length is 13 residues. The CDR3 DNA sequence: TGCAGCGTTGAAGAAGCCTCCTACAATGAGCAGTTCTTC. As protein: CSVEEASYNEQFF.

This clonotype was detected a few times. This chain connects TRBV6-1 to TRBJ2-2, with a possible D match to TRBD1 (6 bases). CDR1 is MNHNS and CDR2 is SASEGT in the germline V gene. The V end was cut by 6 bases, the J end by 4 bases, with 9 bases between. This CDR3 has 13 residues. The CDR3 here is CASSRGSTGELFF. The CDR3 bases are TGTGCCAGCAGCAGGGGAAGCACCGGGGAGCTGTTTTTT.

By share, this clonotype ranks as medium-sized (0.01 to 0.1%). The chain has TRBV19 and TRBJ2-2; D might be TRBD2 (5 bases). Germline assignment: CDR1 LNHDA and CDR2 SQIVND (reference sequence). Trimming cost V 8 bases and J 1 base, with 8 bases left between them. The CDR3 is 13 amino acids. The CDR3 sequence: CASVGRNTGELFF. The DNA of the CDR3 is TGTGCCAGTGTGGGGAGGAACACCGGGGAGCTGTTTTTT.

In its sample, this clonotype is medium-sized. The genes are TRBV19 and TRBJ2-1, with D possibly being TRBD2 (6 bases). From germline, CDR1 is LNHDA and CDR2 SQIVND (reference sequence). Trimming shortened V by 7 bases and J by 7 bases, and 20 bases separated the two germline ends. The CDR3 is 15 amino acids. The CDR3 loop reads CASNNGGGIANEQFF. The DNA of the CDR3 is TGTGCCAGTAATAACGGCGGAGGGATCGCAAATGAGCAGTTCTTC.

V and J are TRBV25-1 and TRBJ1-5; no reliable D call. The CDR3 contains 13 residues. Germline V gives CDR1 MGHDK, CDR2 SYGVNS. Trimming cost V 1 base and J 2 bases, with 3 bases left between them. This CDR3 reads CASSESGNQPQHF. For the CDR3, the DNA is TGTGCCAGCAGTGAATCTGGCAATCAGCCCCAGCATTTT. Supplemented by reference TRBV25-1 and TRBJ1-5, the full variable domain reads EADIYQTPRYLVIGTGKKITLECSQTMGHDKMYWYQQDPGMELHLIHYSYGVNSTEKGDLSSESTVSRIRTEHFPLTLESARPSHTSQYLCASSESGNQPQHFGDGTRLSIL.

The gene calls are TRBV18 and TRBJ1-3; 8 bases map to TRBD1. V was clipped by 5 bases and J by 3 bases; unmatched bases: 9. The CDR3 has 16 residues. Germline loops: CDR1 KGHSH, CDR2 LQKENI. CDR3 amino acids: CASSAYRGRIGNTIYF. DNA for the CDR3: TGTGCCAGCTCAGCATACAGGGGGAGGATTGGAAACACCATATATTTT.

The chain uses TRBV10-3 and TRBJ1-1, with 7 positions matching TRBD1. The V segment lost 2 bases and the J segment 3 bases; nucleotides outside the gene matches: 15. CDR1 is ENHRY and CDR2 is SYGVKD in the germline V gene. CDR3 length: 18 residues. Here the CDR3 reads CAISERGTGAGVDTEAFF. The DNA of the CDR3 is TGTGCCATCAGTGAGAGGGGAACAGGGGCAGGGGTTGACACTGAAGCTTTCTTT.

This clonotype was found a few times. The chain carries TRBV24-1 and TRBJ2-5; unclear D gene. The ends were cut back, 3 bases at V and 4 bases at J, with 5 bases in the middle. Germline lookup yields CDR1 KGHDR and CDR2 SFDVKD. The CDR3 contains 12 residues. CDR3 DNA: TGTGCCACCAGTGATCAGGTAGAGACCCAGTACTTC. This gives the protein CATSDQVETQYF.

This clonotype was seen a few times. The CDR3 sequence is CASSPPTGRGEKLFF. In DNA form, the CDR3 reads TGTGCCAGCTCACCACCGACAGGGCGGGGGGAAAAACTGTTTTTT. V is TRBV18 and J is TRBJ1-4, with TRBD1 matching 7 bases. Germline CDR1 reads KGHSH; CDR2 reads LQKENI. The junction had 6 bases not matched to a gene; V was cut back by 0 bases and J by 8 bases. There are 15 residues in the CDR3.

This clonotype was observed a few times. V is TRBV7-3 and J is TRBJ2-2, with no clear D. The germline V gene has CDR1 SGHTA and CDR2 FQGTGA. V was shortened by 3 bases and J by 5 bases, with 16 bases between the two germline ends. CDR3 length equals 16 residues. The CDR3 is CASSLTQDTGTGELFF. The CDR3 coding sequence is TGTGCCAGCAGCTTGACGCAGGATACTGGGACCGGGGAGCTGTTTTTT.